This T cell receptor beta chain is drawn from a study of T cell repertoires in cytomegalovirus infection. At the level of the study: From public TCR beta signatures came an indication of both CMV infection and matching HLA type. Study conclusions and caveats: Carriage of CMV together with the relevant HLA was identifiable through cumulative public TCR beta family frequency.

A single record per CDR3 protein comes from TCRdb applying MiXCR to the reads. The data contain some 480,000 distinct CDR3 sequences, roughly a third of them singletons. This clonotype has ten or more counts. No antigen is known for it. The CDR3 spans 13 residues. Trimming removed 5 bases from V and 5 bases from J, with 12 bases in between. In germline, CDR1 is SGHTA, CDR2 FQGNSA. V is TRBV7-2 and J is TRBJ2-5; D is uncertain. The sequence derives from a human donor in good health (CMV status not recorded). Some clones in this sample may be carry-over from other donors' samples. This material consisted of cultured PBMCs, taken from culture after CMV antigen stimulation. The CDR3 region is CASSPDLRETQYF. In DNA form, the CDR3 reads TGTGCCAGCAGCCCTGATCTTCGGGAGACCCAGTACTTC.